These T cell receptor beta chains were read from a single sample in a study of blood T cell repertoires in COVID-19. Assay: immunoSEQ multiplex PCR; the TCRdb copy retains only in-frame clones and omits some. The sample consists of 95,000 to 150,000 clones, around 83% of them appearing once. The sequencing sample was made of PBMCs or T cells enriched from blood (not recorded which). These receptors were taken from a woman in her thirties who had recovered from COVID-19. Both conserved end residues are part of each CDR3. D genes are given only for firm matches. A row's size may be missing; if present it is once, few, many or a size class.

d_call,clone_size,v_call,j_call,cdr3_aa,cdr3_nt
.,.,TRBV18,TRBJ2-5,CASSPPRPLETQYF,TGTGCCAGCTCACCACCGCGGCCCCTGGAGACCCAGTACTTC
TRBD2,few,TRBV6-4,TRBJ2-3,CASSDSSGRADTQYF,TGTGCCAGCAGTGACTCGAGCGGGAGGGCAGATACGCAGTATTTT
.,once,TRBV11-3,TRBJ1-1,CASSLTRGTEAFF,TGTGCCAGCAGCTTAACCAGGGGCACTGAAGCTTTCTTT
TRBD2,.,TRBV7-2,TRBJ2-7,CASTSMRGVYEQYF,TGTGCCAGCACCTCAATGCGGGGGGTCTACGAGCAGTACTTC
.,.,TRBV7-6,TRBJ1-5,CASSLRGGAPMSNQPQHF,TGTGCCAGCAGCTTACGGGGGGGCGCCCCTATGAGCAATCAGCCCCAGCATTTT
TRBD2,.,TRBV9,TRBJ2-3,CASSVRGTSHTDTQYF,TGTGCCAGCAGCGTAAGGGGGACTAGCCACACAGATACGCAGTATTTT
.,.,TRBV6-2/TRBV6-3,TRBJ1-6,CASSYRDNPEDSPLHF,TGTGCCAGCAGTTACCGGGACAATCCCGAGGATTCACCCCTCCACTTT
TRBD2,.,TRBV30,TRBJ2-3,CAWSVALAGVSYF,TGTGCCTGGAGTGTAGCCCTAGCGGGAGTGTCTTATTTT
TRBD1,.,TRBV10-2,TRBJ2-2,CASGERQGASTGELFF,TGCGCCAGCGGCGAACGGCAGGGGGCTTCCACCGGGGAGCTGTTTTTT
TRBD1,.,TRBV10-2,TRBJ1-1,CASMGRGRITEAFF,TGCGCCAGCATGGGCAGGGGGCGTATCACTGAAGCTTTCTTT
TRBD1,.,TRBV12-3/TRBV12-4,TRBJ1-2,CASSPMASDRRNF,TGTGCCAGCAGTCCCATGGCTTCGGACAGGAGGAACTTC
.,once,TRBV18,TRBJ2-4,CASSRLRSCKNIQYF,TGTGCCAGCTCACGCCTGCGGTCCTGCAAGAACATTCAGTACTTC
.,.,TRBV9,TRBJ1-6,CASSGGRGYNSPLHF,TGTGCCAGCAGCGGGGGCCGAGGCTATAATTCACCCCTCCACTTT
.,.,TRBV5-3,TRBJ1-5,CARSPFNQPQHF,TGTGCCAGAAGCCCCTTCAATCAGCCCCAGCATTTT
.,.,TRBV19,TRBJ1-3,CASSMGSSGNTIYF,TGTGCCAGTAGTATGGGGAGCTCTGGAAACACCATATATTTT
TRBD2,.,TRBV30,TRBJ2-7,CAWIPSGSSYEQYF,TGTGCCTGGATCCCTAGCGGGAGCTCCTACGAGCAGTACTTC
TRBD1,.,TRBV29-1,TRBJ1-2,CSVEVDRSQGYGYTF,TGCAGCGTTGAAGTGGACAGGTCGCAGGGTTATGGCTACACCTTC
.,.,TRBV2,TRBJ2-5,CASSLGLWETQYF,TGTGCCAGCAGTTTAGGACTGTGGGAGACCCAGTACTTC
.,.,TRBV5-1,TRBJ2-2,CASSRLASLDTGELFF,TGCGCCAGCAGCCGTTTGGCGTCCCTAGACACCGGGGAGCTGTTTTTT
TRBD2,.,TRBV4-2,TRBJ2-2,CASSQVASGTAGELFF,TGTGCCAGCAGCCAAGTGGCTAGCGGGACGGCCGGGGAGCTGTTTTTT
.,once,TRBV2,TRBJ1-2,CASSETGSNYGYTF,TGTGCCAGCAGTGAGACAGGCTCGAACTATGGCTACACCTTC
TRBD1,.,TRBV7-6,TRBJ1-5,CASSLGRGGNQPQHF,TGTGCCAGCAGCTTAGGCAGGGGGGGCAATCAGCCCCAGCATTTT
.,.,TRBV3-1/TRBV3-2,TRBJ1-4,CASSPTPTPSNEKLFF,TGTGCCAGCAGCCCGACGCCGACACCGTCTAATGAAAAACTGTTTTTT
TRBD2,.,TRBV5-8,TRBJ2-2,CASSYGTSHTGELFF,TGTGCCAGCAGCTACGGGACTAGTCACACCGGGGAGCTGTTTTTT
.,.,TRBV5-4,TRBJ2-1,CASSLGGGLLDEQFF,TGTGCCAGCAGCTTGGGAGGCGGGCTTTTGGATGAGCAGTTCTTC
TRBD2,.,TRBV9,TRBJ2-1,CASSGGLAGGEQFF,TGTGCCAGCAGCGGAGGACTAGCGGGGGGTGAGCAGTTCTTC
.,.,TRBV19,TRBJ1-3,CASSRRTDSGNTIYF,TGTGCCAGTAGTAGAAGGACAGACTCTGGAAACACCATATATTTT
.,.,TRBV19,TRBJ1-5,CASSMDKSNSNQPQHF,TGTGCCAGTAGTATGGACAAGTCAAATAGCAATCAGCCCCAGCATTTT
.,.,TRBV14,TRBJ1-6,CASSWGGRLYNSPLHF,TGTGCCAGCAGCTGGGGGGGGAGATTGTATAATTCACCCCTCCACTTT
.,few,TRBV15,TRBJ1-4,CATSRQDAGPTNEKLFF,TGTGCCACCAGCAGACAGGATGCGGGGCCAACTAATGAAAAACTGTTTTTT
.,.,TRBV11-2,TRBJ2-2,CASSLRGGAGFEYTGELFF,TGTGCCAGCAGCTTAAGAGGTGGCGCGGGATTTGAGTACACCGGGGAGCTGTTTTTT
TRBD1,.,TRBV19,TRBJ1-3,CASSTAQGSGNTIYF,TGTGCCAGTAGTACCGCACAGGGGTCTGGAAACACCATATATTTT